Included here is one T cell receptor (beta chain) sequence, with context. Its antigen is undetermined. This CDR3 has 14 amino acids. V lost 5 bases and J 2 bases, leaving 13 bases between the germline ends. Germline CDR1 reads MDHEN; CDR2 reads SYDVKM. TCRdb passed the 5' RACE reads through MiXCR, listing each CDR3 protein once. The repertoire consists of approximately 220,000 distinct CDR3 sequences, with around 8.1% occurring once and the leading ten covering 1.9%. This specimen comes from a study of identical twins. Study-wide results and caveats: Researchers reported excess low generation probability among twin-shared out-of-frame alpha sequences.

The donors were all healthy and Caucasian. This sample also appeared in a second study, on yellow fever vaccine responses in identical twins.

Input material: memory (CD45RO+) T cells sorted from blood. The sequence came from a woman younger than 30 in good health. V and J are TRBV28 and TRBJ2-7; no reliable D call. The CDR3 sequence: CASSPARNPYEQYF. The CDR3 DNA follows: TGTGCCAGCAGTCCGGCCCGGAACCCCTACGAGCAGTACTTC.